Sequencing of this T cell receptor beta chain was carried out in a study of OX40 agonist ivuxolimab in advanced cancers. Some background on the complete study: Ivuxolimab was an agonistic, fully human IgG2 monoclonal antibody directed against OX40 (CD134), a costimulatory receptor. The paper covers the monotherapy dose-escalation part of the phase I ivuxolimab trial, which included N = 52 patients. The point of sequencing TCRbeta in the periphery was to test whether ivuxolimab changed TCR sequence diversity and drove clonal T-cell expansion. In the dose-escalation cohort, 75% to 85% of patients were male, and the mean age was roughly 60 years with a range of roughly 20 to 85. Of the approximately 50 dose-escalation patients, hepatocellular carcinoma was present in roughly 19, melanoma in around 15, renal cell carcinoma in 9 and head and neck cancer in 9. Three dose-escalation patients achieved partial responses, one with hepatocellular carcinoma and two with cutaneous melanoma. Intravenous ivuxolimab was administered to patients every 2 weeks at six dose levels: 0.01, 0.1, 0.3, 1.5, 3 and 10 mg/kg. Prior anti-PD-1, anti-PD-L1 or anti-CTLA-4 therapy was permitted, and 30% to 45% of dose-escalation patients had received checkpoint inhibitors. Paper-wide results and their limitations: After ivuxolimab, CD8+ T cells had more expanded clones than CD4+ T cells on average. Low levels of normalized T-cell clonal expansion were also seen in some nonresponding patients. The antigen specificity of the peripheral T cells that underwent clonal expansion was not determined. At doses of 0.1 to 3.0 mg/kg, clonal expansion of both CD4+ and CD8+ blood T cells was observed from baseline to week 6. In the 0.1-3.0 mg/kg groups, partial responders were among the patients with the lowest normalized peripheral clonal expansion, particularly in CD8+ T cells.

For sequencing of the TCRbeta CDR3 region, genomic DNA was extracted from the sorted cells. TCRbeta CDR3 regions were sequenced using the immunoSEQ Assay. Imported from immuneACCESS, the table was reduced by TCRdb to in-frame sequences with V and J called. These copies leave out some clones; in studies compared against another copy, an unresolved V gene accounts for under half, and the cause of the remainder is not known. The sample table holds 65,000 to 95,000 clones, of which more than 70% were seen once. The top ten constitute 0.15% to 0.2% of the sample. A remark on this clone: Its antigen target is currently unknown. Base quality data are lacking; no much larger clone is found one base away.

The trial excluded patients who had a history of autoimmune disease or were on systemic immunosuppression. Peripheral blood for TCR sequencing was collected from all dose cohorts at baseline, on cycle 4 day 1, and on cycle 7 day 1. Samples came from an open-label, multicenter, first-in-human phase I dose-escalation trial of ivuxolimab. Adults with locally advanced or metastatic head and neck squamous cell, hepatocellular, melanoma or renal cell carcinoma were enrolled in the trial. Before TCR sequencing, CD4+ T cells and CD8+ T cells from peripheral blood were sorted into separate populations. The CDR3 holds 14 amino acids from the cysteine to the phenylalanine. The CDR3 DNA has 42 bases and is translated from base 1. V loses 4 bases at its end and J loses 4 bases; junction bases beyond the gene matches: 5. CDR1 SGDLS and CDR2 YYNGEE are derived from the germline V gene.

The sample was CD4+ or CD8+ T cells sorted from blood, taken in a trial of the OX40 agonist ivuxolimab. This clonotype was sampled from an adult with an advanced solid tumor such as melanoma, head and neck, liver or kidney cancer. The chain links TRBV9 with TRBJ1-5, with 7 middle bases fitting TRBD1. Read as DNA, the sequence is TGTGCCAGCAGCCGGGGACAGTGGAATCAGCCCCAGCATTTT. Its protein product is CASSRGQWNQPQHF.